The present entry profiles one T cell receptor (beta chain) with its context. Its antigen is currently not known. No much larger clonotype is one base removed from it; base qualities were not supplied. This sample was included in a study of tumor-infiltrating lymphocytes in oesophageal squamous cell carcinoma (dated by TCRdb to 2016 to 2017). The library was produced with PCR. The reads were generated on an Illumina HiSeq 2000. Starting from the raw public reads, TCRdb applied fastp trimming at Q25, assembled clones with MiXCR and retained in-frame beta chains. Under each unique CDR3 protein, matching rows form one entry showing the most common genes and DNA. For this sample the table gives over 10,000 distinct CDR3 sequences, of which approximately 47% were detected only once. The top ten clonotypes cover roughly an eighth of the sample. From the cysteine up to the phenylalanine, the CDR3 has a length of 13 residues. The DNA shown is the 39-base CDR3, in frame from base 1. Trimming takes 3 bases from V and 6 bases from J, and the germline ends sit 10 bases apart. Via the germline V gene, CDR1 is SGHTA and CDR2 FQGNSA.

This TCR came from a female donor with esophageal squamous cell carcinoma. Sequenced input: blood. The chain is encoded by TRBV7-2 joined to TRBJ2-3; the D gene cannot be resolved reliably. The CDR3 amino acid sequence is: CASSLRAWDTQYF. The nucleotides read TGTGCCAGCAGCTTGAGAGCCTGGGATACGCAGTATTTT.